This T cell receptor beta chain was profiled in a study of T cells expressing NK-cell markers. Study at large: Each TCR beta repertoire originated in sorted T cells that were CD3+CD56+NKG2C+, CD3+CD56+NKG2C- or CD3+CD56-NKG2C+.

Using the 5' RACE reads, TCRdb records one entry per CDR3 protein without DNA. The data include 150,000 to 170,000 distinct CDR3 sequences; the top ten clones carry 37%. Germline V gene sequence: CDR1 SGHTA, CDR2 FQGTGA. The CDR3 has 12 amino acids. The sample was blood T cells: a sorted CD56 or NKG2C T cell subset, CD4+ or CD8+ T cells, or bulk PBMC T cells (not recorded which). The chain joins TRBV7-3 to TRBJ1-1. The origin of this receptor is a woman aged 45-65 years in good health. This CDR3 is CASSLHGTEAFF.